Below are 17 T cell receptor beta chains sequenced from a single sample in a study of blood T cell repertoires in COVID-19. Assay: immunoSEQ multiplex PCR; the TCRdb copy retains only in-frame clones and omits some. The table has 210,000 or so clones, about nine tenths seen once. The sample was peripheral blood. The receptor set was obtained from a man over 45 with acute or convalescent COVID-19.

The CDR3 nucleotides are TGTGCCAGCAACCCCTTGGACAGGCCCGACGAGCAGTACTTC. It codes for CASNPLDRPDEQYF. V gene TRBV11-2 combines with J gene TRBJ2-7; 7 positions agree with TRBD1. V dropped 7 bases and J dropped 5; count of bases not matched to a gene: 11. Germline assignment: CDR1 SGHAT and CDR2 FQNNGV. This CDR3 is 14 amino acids long.

The chain employs TRBV21-1 and TRBJ2-5; the tabulated D call, TRBD2, remains unverified against the DNA. TRBV21-1 is annotated as a pseudogene. The CDR3 is made up of 18 amino acids. CDR3 protein: CASSKDPSGEAVVETQYF. The CDR3 DNA is TGTGCCAGCAGCAAAGACCCTAGCGGGGAGGCAGTTGTAGAGACCCAGTACTTC.

This chain links TRBV6-5 with TRBJ1-1, with 9 bases matching TRBD1. The CDR3 is 15 amino acids. V lost 6 bases, J lost 3 bases, and 8 bases stayed unmatched. CDR1 and CDR2 from the germline V gene are MNHEY and SVGAGI. The CDR3 nucleotides are TGTGCCAGCAGCCTAATACAGGGGGCGGACACTGAAGCTTTCTTT. Protein: CASSLIQGADTEAFF.

The chain carries TRBV5-1 and TRBJ1-4; TRBD1 agrees at 8 bases. The CDR3 length is 16 residues. V dropped 3 bases and J dropped 5; count of bases not matched to a gene: 9. CDR1 is SGHRS and CDR2 is YFSETQ in the germline V gene. The CDR3 DNA follows: TGCGCCAGCAGCTCTCGGACAGGGCCAAGCAATGAAAAACTGTTTTTT. Translating gives CASSSRTGPSNEKLFF.

The chain joins TRBV11-2 to TRBJ1-4; TRBD1 matches 9 bases. The V segment lost 5 bases and the J segment 7 bases; nucleotides outside the gene matches: 5. In germline, CDR1 is SGHAT, CDR2 FQNNGV. There are 14 residues in the CDR3. The DNA of the CDR3 is TGTGCCAGCAGCCGAGGGACAGGGATTGAAAAACTGTTTTTT. Protein product: CASSRGTGIEKLFF. The full variable domain, its missing parts supplied by reference TRBV11-2 and TRBJ1-4, is EAGVAQSPRYKIIEKRQSVAFWCNPISGHATLYWYQQILGQGPKLLIQFQNNGVVDDSQLPKDRFSAERLKGVDSTLKIQPAKLEDSAVYLCASSRGTGIEKLFFGSGTQLSVL.

Notes on this clone: The identical CDR3 is also encoded by other nucleotide sequences in the sample. This chain uses TRBV5-1 with TRBJ1-3; 9 nucleotides line up with TRBD1. This CDR3 region has 14 residues. Germline lookup yields CDR1 SGHRS and CDR2 YFSETQ. The junction had 3 bases not matched to a gene; V was cut back by 4 bases and J by 4 bases. The CDR3 protein is CASSPGTGGNTIYF. The CDR3 DNA sequence: TGCGCCAGCAGCCCGGGGACAGGGGGAAACACCATATATTTT. Variable domain in full (rest from reference TRBV5-1 and TRBJ1-3): KAGVTQTPRYLIKTRGQQVTLSCSPISGHRSVSWYQQTPGQGLQFLFEYFSETQRNKGNFPGRFSGRQFSNSRSEMNVSTLELGDSALYLCASSPGTGGNTIYFGEGSWLTVV.

V and J are TRBV4-1 and TRBJ1-5; D unresolved. V was pared by 0 bases and J by 5 bases, with 8 bases between. The CDR3 consists of 14 residues. The germline V gene has CDR1 MGHRA and CDR2 YSYEKL. CDR3 amino acids: CASSQDTGYQPQHF. DNA for the CDR3: TGCGCCAGCAGCCAAGATACGGGGTATCAGCCCCAGCATTTT.

The chain combines TRBV19 with TRBJ2-3; TRBD2 might be the D (6 bases). The CDR3 is 15 residues long. Trimming shortened V by 5 bases and J by 0 bases, and 12 bases separated the two germline ends. Germline values: CDR1 LNHDA, CDR2 SQIVND (reference sequence). The CDR3 sequence: CASSHSGTSTDTQYF. The CDR3 region has the DNA TGTGCCAGTAGTCACTCAGGGACTAGCACAGATACGCAGTATTTT. The whole variable domain, filled in from reference TRBV19 and TRBJ2-3, reads DGGITQSPKYLFRKEGQNVTLSCEQNLNHDAMYWYRQDPGQGLRLIYYSQIVNDFQKGDIAEGYSVSREKKESFPLTVTSAQKNPTAFYLCASSHSGTSTDTQYFGPGTRLTVL.

The table lists this clone with a count of one. The gene calls are TRBV5-5 and TRBJ1-5; no firm D call. The length of the CDR3 is 15 residues. Germline CDR1 SGHKS, CDR2 YYEKEE (reference sequence). The V and J ends lost 3 bases and 0 bases respectively, with 10 bases between them. The CDR3 DNA reads TGTGCCAGCAGCTATACTCAGGTTAGCAATCAGCCCCAGCATTTT. Protein product: CASSYTQVSNQPQHF.

The chain couples TRBV29-1 to TRBJ2-7, with a weak D call TRBD1 (5 bases). Trimming shortened V by 4 bases and J by 3 bases, and 10 bases separated the two germline ends. Germline CDR1 reads SQVTM; CDR2 reads ANQGSEA. The CDR3 has 12 amino acids. CDR3: CSVGSGNYEQYF. CDR3 bases: TGCAGCGTTGGGTCAGGGAACTACGAGCAGTACTTC.

The chain links TRBV25-1 to TRBJ1-6, with 8 bases that match TRBD1. The CDR3 totals 13 residues. Unmatched junction bases numbered 2, after V lost 4 bases and J lost 9 bases. Germline V gives CDR1 MGHDK, CDR2 SYGVNS. CDR3 DNA: TGTGCCAGCAGTGCAGGGGGCAGTTCACCCCTCCACTTT. Its translation: CASSAGGSSPLHF.

The chain joins TRBV19 to TRBJ1-5; a possible D gene is TRBD1 (6 bases). The CDR3 runs to 15 residues. Germline lookup yields CDR1 LNHDA and CDR2 SQIVND (reference sequence). Trimming took 5 bases from V and 2 from J, leaving 13 bases between them. CDR3 DNA sequence: TGTGCCAGTAGTTTAATACAGGGTGGCAATCAGCCCCAGCATTTT. This codes for CASSLIQGGNQPQHF.

The V and J genes are TRBV13 and TRBJ2-2; TRBD1 agrees at 8 bases. Trimming cost V 7 bases and J 5 bases; bases outside gene matches: 9. The CDR3 loop spans 15 amino acids. Germline V lookup: CDR1 PRHDT, CDR2 FYEKMQ (reference sequence). CDR3 DNA: TGTGCCAGCAAAAACAGGGGGATCTTGACCGGGGAGCTGTTTTTT. Translating it yields CASKNRGILTGELFF.

The genes are TRBV7-9 and TRBJ2-2, with a tentative D call TRBD1 (6 bases). This CDR3 has 15 amino acids. From germline, CDR1 is SEHNR and CDR2 FQNEAQ (reference sequence). The ends were cut back, 5 bases at V and 2 bases at J, with 12 bases in the middle. The CDR3 region is CASSPRGGNTGELFF. The CDR3 DNA sequence: TGTGCCAGCAGCCCTAGAGGGGGAAACACCGGGGAGCTGTTTTTT.

V gene TRBV7-9 combines with J gene TRBJ1-1; D is uncertain. Trimming took 7 bases from V and 1 from J, leaving 10 bases between them. This CDR3 spans 13 amino acids. CDR1 and CDR2 from the germline V gene are SEHNR and FQNEAQ (reference sequence). CDR3 sequence reads: CASIQSQNTEAFF. In nucleotides, the CDR3 is TGTGCCAGCATACAGAGCCAGAACACTGAAGCTTTCTTT.

This clone is a singleton in its sample. The chain recombines TRBV3-1 (or the pseudogene TRBV3-2) with TRBJ2-7; no clear D. The CDR3 runs to 13 residues. Germline loops: CDR1 LGHDT, CDR2 YNNKEL (reference sequence). The V end was cut by 1 base, the J end by 3 bases, with 7 bases between. In DNA, the CDR3 is TGTGCCAGCAGCCAAGTGAACGGCTACGAGCAGTACTTC. Its translation: CASSQVNGYEQYF.

This chain links TRBV19 with TRBJ1-4; no clear D gene. Germline V gene sequence: CDR1 LNHDA, CDR2 SQIVND (reference sequence). The V gene lost 5 bases and the J gene lost 0 bases, with 10 bases spanning the gap. The CDR3 contains 15 residues. CDR3 bases: TGTGCCAGTAGTCCTACAGAGACAACTAATGAAAAACTGTTTTTT. It translates to CASSPTETTNEKLFF.